These 10 T cell receptor beta chains were all obtained from the same sample, sequenced in a study of CD8+ T cells in alopecia areata (dated by TCRdb to between 2018 and 2020). The sample's time point label, in plain terms: baseline before oral tofacitinib. Libraries came from the immunoSEQ multiplex PCR assay. RNA was extracted from all samples and reverse transcribed into cDNA, which served as template for TCR sequencing. This is the immuneACCESS table as TCRdb keeps it, with only in-frame sequences that have V and J called. A part of the clones is gone; compared with another copy, unresolved V genes explain less than half, and the rest is unexplained. The sample profile shows more than 100,000 clones; 50% to 60% of them were found once. Together, the top ten hold under 5% of the sample. The sequenced sample was CD4+ T cells sorted from blood, obtained at week 0. These receptors were taken from a human donor with alopecia areata.

The chain employs TRBV7-2 and TRBJ2-5; 7 bases are a match to TRBD2. V was clipped by 3 bases and J by 4 bases; unmatched bases: 8. The CDR3 covers 15 residues. Germline assignment: CDR1 SGHTA and CDR2 FQGNSA. CDR3 region: CASSFNWGEGETQYF. The CDR3 coding sequence is TGTGCCAGCAGCTTTAATTGGGGGGAGGGAGAGACCCAGTACTTC.

This rearrangement joins TRBV4-1 to TRBJ2-3; D possibly corresponds to TRBD2 (6 bases). The germline V gene has CDR1 MGHRA and CDR2 YSYEKL. The CDR3 runs to 15 residues. The V end was cut by 2 bases, the J end by 0 bases, with 9 bases between. CDR3 amino acids: CASSQREYSTDTQYF. The CDR3 DNA sequence: TGCGCCAGCAGCCAACGGGAGTATAGCACAGATACGCAGTATTTT.

The chain is built from TRBV6-5 and TRBJ1-1; D is ambiguous. The CDR3 consists of 13 residues. CDR1 is MNHEY and CDR2 is SVGAGI in the germline V gene. Trimming cost V 2 bases and J 1 base, with 5 bases left between them. The CDR3 sequence is CASSYERNTEAFF. Written as DNA, the CDR3 is TGTGCCAGCAGTTACGAACGGAACACTGAAGCTTTCTTT.

The chain joins TRBV6-1 to TRBJ2-2; 8 bases agree with TRBD2. Germline V CDR1 and CDR2: MNHNS, SASEGT. The CDR3 loop spans 16 amino acids. V lost 1 base to trimming and J lost 4 bases; unmatched junction nucleotides: 5. CDR3 DNA: TGTGCCAGCAGTGAAGGGTCGCTAGCGGGCACCGGGGAGCTGTTTTTT. Its translation: CASSEGSLAGTGELFF.

This chain links TRBV4-2 with TRBJ2-7; unclear D gene. The CDR3 sequence is 15 residues long. Per germline, CDR1 LGHNA and CDR2 YNFKEQ. V gave up 0 bases and J gave up 2 bases, with 11 bases separating them. The CDR3 here is CASSQDQLNTYEQYF. Written as DNA, the CDR3 is TGTGCCAGCAGCCAAGATCAGCTTAATACCTACGAGCAGTACTTC.

The chain joins TRBV2 to TRBJ2-2; D may be TRBD2 (5 bases). Trimming took 10 bases from V and 10 from J, leaving 10 bases between them. The CDR3 consists of 10 residues. Germline V lookup: CDR1 SNHLY, CDR2 FYNNEI. As DNA, the CDR3 is TGTGCCATCGGGAATGTGGAGCTGTTTTTT. It is translated as CAIGNVELFF.

There are a few counts of this clone. The chain recombines TRBV5-4 with TRBJ2-5; 7 bases line up with TRBD1. This CDR3 comprises 15 residues. Looked up from germline, CDR1 is SGHNT and CDR2 is YYREEE (reference sequence). After removal of 3 bases from V and 0 bases from J, the junction contained 5 bases not matched to a gene. The CDR3 loop reads CASSYRDSNQETQYF. The CDR3, as DNA: TGTGCCAGCAGCTACCGGGACAGCAACCAAGAGACCCAGTACTTC.

The chain has TRBV4-1 and TRBJ2-4, with 13 bases matching TRBD2. V shed 1 base, J shed 0 bases, and the junction held 9 bases outside the gene matches. The length of the CDR3 is 20 residues. The germline V gene encodes CDR1 MGHRA and CDR2 YSYEKL. The CDR3 region is CASSQGYSTSGGVAKNIQYF. The CDR3 DNA sequence: TGCGCCAGCAGCCAAGGTTATAGCACTAGCGGGGGGGTAGCCAAAAACATTCAGTACTTC.

V gene TRBV23-1 combines with J gene TRBJ2-2; D remains ambiguous. TRBV23-1 is an ORF; its function is uncertain. This CDR3 has 18 amino acids. V lost 0 bases, J lost 3 bases, and 17 bases lay in between. CDR3 bases: TGCGCCAGCAGTCAATCTCGGTGGGCCGGTGTTTACACCGGGGAGCTGTTTTTT. It codes for CASSQSRWAGVYTGELFF.

J is TRBJ2-6 and V is TRBV5-1; D ambiguous. The germline V and J ends were trimmed by 0 bases and 1 base, with 8 bases remaining between them. Germline values: CDR1 SGHRS, CDR2 YFSETQ. This CDR3 spans 16 amino acids. Written as DNA, the CDR3 is TGCGCCAGCAGCTTGGAGGGCTGGTCTGGGGCCAACGTCCTGACTTTC. Translating it yields CASSLEGWSGANVLTF.